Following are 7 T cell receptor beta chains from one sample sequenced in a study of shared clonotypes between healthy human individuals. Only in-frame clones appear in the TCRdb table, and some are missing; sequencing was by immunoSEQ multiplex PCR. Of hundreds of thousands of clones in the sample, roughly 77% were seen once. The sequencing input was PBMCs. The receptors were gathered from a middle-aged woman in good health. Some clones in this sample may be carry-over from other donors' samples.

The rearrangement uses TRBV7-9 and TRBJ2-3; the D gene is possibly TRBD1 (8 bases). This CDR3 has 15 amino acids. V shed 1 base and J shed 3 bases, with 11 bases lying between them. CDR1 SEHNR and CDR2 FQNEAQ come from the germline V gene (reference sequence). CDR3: CASSLEQGGTDTQYF. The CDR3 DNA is TGTGCCAGCAGCTTAGAACAGGGGGGGACAGATACGCAGTATTTT.

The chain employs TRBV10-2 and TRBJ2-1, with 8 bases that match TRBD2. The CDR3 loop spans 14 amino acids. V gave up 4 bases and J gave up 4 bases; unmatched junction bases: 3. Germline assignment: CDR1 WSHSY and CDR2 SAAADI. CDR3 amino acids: CASSVGREYNEQFF. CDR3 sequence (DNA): TGCGCCAGCAGTGTCGGGAGGGAGTACAATGAGCAGTTCTTC.

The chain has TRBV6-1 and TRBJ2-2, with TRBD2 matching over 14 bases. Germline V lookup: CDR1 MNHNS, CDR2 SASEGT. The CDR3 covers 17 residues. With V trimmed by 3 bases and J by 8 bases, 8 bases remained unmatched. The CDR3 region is CASSDGLAGGPTGELFF. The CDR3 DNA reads TGTGCCAGCAGTGACGGACTAGCGGGAGGACCAACAGGGGAGCTGTTTTTT.

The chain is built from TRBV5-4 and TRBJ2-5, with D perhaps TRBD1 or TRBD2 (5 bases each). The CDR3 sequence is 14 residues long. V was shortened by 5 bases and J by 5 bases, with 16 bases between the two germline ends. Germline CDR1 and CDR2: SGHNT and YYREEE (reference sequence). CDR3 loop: CASSPDGGYETQYF. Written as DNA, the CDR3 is TGTGCCAGCAGTCCGGATGGGGGATACGAGACCCAGTACTTC.

CDR3 coding DNA: TGTGCCAGCAGCCCCTCGGGAGGGCGCGTATCCTACGAGCAGTACTTC. It codes for CASSPSGGRVSYEQYF. The chain links TRBV9 to TRBJ2-7; TRBD2 matches 8 bases. J gave up 1 base and V 4 bases, and 10 bases lay outside the gene matches. Germline V lookup: CDR1 SGDLS, CDR2 YYNGEE. This CDR3 comprises 16 residues.

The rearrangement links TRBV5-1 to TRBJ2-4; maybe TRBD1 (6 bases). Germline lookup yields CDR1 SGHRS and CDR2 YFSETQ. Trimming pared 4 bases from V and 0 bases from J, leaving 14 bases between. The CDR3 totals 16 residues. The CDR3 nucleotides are TGCGCCAGCAGCCCGGGACAACCACTAGCCAAAAACATTCAGTACTTC. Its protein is CASSPGQPLAKNIQYF.

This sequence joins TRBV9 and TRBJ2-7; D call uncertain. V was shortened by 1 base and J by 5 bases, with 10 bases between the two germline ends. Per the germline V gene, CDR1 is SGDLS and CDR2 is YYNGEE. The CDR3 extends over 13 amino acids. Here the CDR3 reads CASSVHARDEQYF. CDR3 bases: TGTGCCAGCAGCGTACACGCAAGGGACGAGCAGTACTTC.